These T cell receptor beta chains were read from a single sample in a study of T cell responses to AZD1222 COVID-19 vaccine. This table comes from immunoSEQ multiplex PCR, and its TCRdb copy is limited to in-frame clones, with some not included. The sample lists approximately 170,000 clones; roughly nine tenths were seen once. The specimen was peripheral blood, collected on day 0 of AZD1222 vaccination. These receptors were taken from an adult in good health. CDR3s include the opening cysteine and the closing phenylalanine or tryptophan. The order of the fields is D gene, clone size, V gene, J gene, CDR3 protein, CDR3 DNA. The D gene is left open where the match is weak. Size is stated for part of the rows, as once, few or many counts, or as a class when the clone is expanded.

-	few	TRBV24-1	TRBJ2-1	CATSARGRHNEQFF	TGTGCCACCAGTGCCAGGGGACGCCACAATGAGCAGTTCTTC
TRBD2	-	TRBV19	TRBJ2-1	CASSPLAGAYNEQFF	TGTGCCAGTAGTCCCCTGGCGGGGGCCTACAATGAGCAGTTCTTC
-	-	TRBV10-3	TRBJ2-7	CAISVFPPAVGDRTYEQYF	TGTGCCATCAGTGTATTTCCTCCTGCTGTCGGGGACCGGACCTACGAGCAGTACTTC
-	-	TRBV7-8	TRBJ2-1	CASSLVTGFSHNEQFF	TGTGCCAGCAGCTTAGTCACGGGGTTCTCCCACAATGAGCAGTTCTTC
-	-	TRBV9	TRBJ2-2	CASSVAEGGAHGELFF	TGTGCCAGCAGCGTAGCTGAGGGGGGGGCCCACGGGGAGCTGTTTTTT
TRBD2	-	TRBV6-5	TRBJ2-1	CASTLAGGFGNEQFF	TGTGCCAGCACCTTAGCGGGGGGGTTCGGCAATGAGCAGTTCTTC
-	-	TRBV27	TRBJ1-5	CASSLTENSNQPQHF	TGTGCCAGCAGTTTGACAGAGAATAGCAATCAGCCCCAGCATTTT
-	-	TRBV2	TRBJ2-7	CASSDSDSQYEQYF	TGTGCCAGCAGTGATTCGGACAGCCAGTACGAGCAGTACTTC
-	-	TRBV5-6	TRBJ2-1	CASSLRLYNEQFF	TGTGCCAGCAGCTTGCGGCTATACAATGAGCAGTTCTTC
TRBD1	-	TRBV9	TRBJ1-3	CASSSQGFGNTIYF	TGTGCCAGCAGCTCACAGGGGTTTGGAAACACCATATATTTT
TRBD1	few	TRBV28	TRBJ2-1	CASSRTVPGQGADEQFF	TGTGCCAGCAGTCGGACAGTCCCGGGACAGGGGGCCGATGAGCAGTTCTTC
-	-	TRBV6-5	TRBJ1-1	CASSWGGVGGSEAFF	TGTGCCAGCAGTTGGGGAGGAGTTGGGGGCTCTGAAGCTTTCTTT
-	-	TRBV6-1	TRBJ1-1	CASSERRQESTEAFF	TGTGCCAGCAGTGAAAGAAGACAGGAGAGCACTGAAGCTTTCTTT
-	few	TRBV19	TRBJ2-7	CASSAGYSYEQYF	TGTGCCAGTAGTGCGGGATATTCCTACGAGCAGTACTTC
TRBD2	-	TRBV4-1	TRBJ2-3	CASSPNSGGRTDTQYF	TGCGCCAGCAGCCCAAATAGCGGGGGACGCACAGATACGCAGTATTTT
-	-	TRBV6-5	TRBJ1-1	CASIADMWNTEAFF	TGTGCCAGCATCGCCGACATGTGGAACACTGAAGCTTTCTTT
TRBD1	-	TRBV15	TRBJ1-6	CATSRDRTGNSPLHF	TGTGCCACCAGCAGGGACCGGACAGGCAATTCACCCCTCCACTTT
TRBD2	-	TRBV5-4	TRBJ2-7	CASSPGLAGYEQYF	TGTGCCAGCAGCCCGGGTCTAGCGGGGTACGAGCAGTACTTC
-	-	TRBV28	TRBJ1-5	CASSLNLGSNQPQHF	TGTGCCAGCAGTTTAAATCTGGGAAGCAATCAGCCCCAGCATTTT
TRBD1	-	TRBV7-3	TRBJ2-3	CASSLSLIGQGRTDTQYF	TGTGCCAGCAGCTTAAGTCTTATCGGACAGGGGCGCACAGATACGCAGTATTTT
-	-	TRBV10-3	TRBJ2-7	CAIREITANEQYF	TGTGCCATCAGGGAGATTACGGCGAACGAGCAGTACTTC
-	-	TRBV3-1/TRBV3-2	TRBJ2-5	CASSQALVGETQYF	TGTGCCAGCAGCCAAGCCCTCGTGGGGGAGACCCAGTACTTC
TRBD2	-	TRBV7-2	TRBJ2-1	CASSYRGGDEQFF	TGTGCCAGCAGCTACCGGGGGGGCGATGAGCAGTTCTTC
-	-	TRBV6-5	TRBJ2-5	CASSAGIFVETQYF	TGTGCCAGCAGCGCAGGGATCTTCGTGGAGACCCAGTACTTC
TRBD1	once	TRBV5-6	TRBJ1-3	CASSLGTGLSGGNTIYF	TGTGCCAGCAGCTTGGGGACAGGCCTCTCAGGAGGAAACACCATATATTTT
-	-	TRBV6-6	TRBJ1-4	CASSYGSNRDEKLFF	TGTGCCAGCAGTTATGGGTCTAACCGGGATGAAAAACTGTTTTTT
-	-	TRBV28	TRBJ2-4	CASSLPRLAKNIQYF	TGTGCCAGCAGTTTGCCACGGCTAGCCAAAAACATTCAGTACTTC
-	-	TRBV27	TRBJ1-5	CASSLNRNQPQHF	TGTGCCAGCAGTTTAAACCGCAATCAGCCCCAGCATTTT
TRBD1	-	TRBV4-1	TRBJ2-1	CASSLRQGPYNEQFF	TGCGCCAGCAGCCTACGACAGGGACCATACAATGAGCAGTTCTTC
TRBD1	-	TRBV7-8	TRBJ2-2	CASSLAGTDNTGELFF	TGTGCCAGCAGCCTGGCCGGGACAGACAACACCGGGGAGCTGTTTTTT
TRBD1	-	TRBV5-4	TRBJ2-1	CASSLGQGYGDEQFF	TGTGCCAGCAGCTTGGGACAGGGCTATGGGGATGAGCAGTTCTTC
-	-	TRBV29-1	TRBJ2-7	CSQKERGSTYEQYF	TGCAGCCAGAAGGAGAGGGGTTCTACCTACGAGCAGTACTTC
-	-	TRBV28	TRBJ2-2	CASSLSWGITGELFF	TGTGCCAGCAGTTTATCTTGGGGGATCACCGGGGAGCTGTTTTTT
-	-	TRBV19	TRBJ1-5	CASSKGGSGDQPQHF	TGTGCCAGTAGCAAGGGGGGTTCTGGAGATCAGCCCCAGCATTTT
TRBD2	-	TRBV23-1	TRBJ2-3	CASSQSTYSGGLSTDTQYF	TGCGCCAGCAGTCAATCGACGTATAGCGGGGGGCTCTCCACAGATACGCAGTATTTT
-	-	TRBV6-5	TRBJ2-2	CASSYVAEATGELFF	TGTGCCAGCAGTTACGTCGCAGAAGCCACCGGGGAGCTGTTTTTT
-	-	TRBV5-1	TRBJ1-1	CASTLGGVDTEAFF	TGCGCCAGCACCCTTGGTGGGGTGGACACTGAAGCTTTCTTT
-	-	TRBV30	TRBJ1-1	CAWIGGQPYMNTEAFF	TGTGCCTGGATAGGCGGTCAGCCCTACATGAACACTGAAGCTTTCTTT
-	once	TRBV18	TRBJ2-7	CASGPGQPYEQYF	TGTGCCAGCGGGCCAGGACAACCCTACGAGCAGTACTTC
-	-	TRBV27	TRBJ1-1	CASGRTDMNTEAFF	TGTGCCAGCGGACGGACAGACATGAACACTGAAGCTTTCTTT
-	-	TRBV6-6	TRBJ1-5	CASRHGPGGDQPQHF	TGTGCCAGCCGTCATGGTCCGGGGGGCGATCAGCCCCAGCATTTT